Below, 5 T cell receptor beta chains from the same sample are listed, as sequenced in a study of T cell responses to AZD1222 COVID-19 vaccine. The table came from immunoSEQ multiplex PCR; TCRdb's copy has only in-frame clones and leaves some out. The table includes roughly 140,000 clones, about nine tenths detected once. Sample: peripheral blood, taken 28 days after the second AZD1222 dose. These TCRs come from an adult who received the AZD1222 COVID-19 vaccine.

The chain employs TRBV2 and TRBJ1-6; no clear D. The V and J ends lost 5 bases and 7 bases respectively, with 9 bases between them. Germline CDR1 is SNHLY and CDR2 is FYNNEI. The CDR3 is 13 residues long. CDR3 DNA sequence: TGTGCCAGCAGTAGTACATTGAATTCACCCCTCCACTTT. It is translated as CASSSTLNSPLHF.

This chain links TRBV9 with TRBJ2-5, with 7 bases matching TRBD2. The germline V gene encodes CDR1 SGDLS and CDR2 YYNGEE. This CDR3 is built from 14 residues. The V and J ends lost 3 bases and 2 bases, in that order; junction bases with no gene match: 4. DNA of the CDR3: TGTGCCAGCAGCGAGAGCGGGGTTCAAGAGACCCAGTACTTC. This gives the protein CASSESGVQETQYF.

This clone was observed once. The chain links TRBV5-6 to TRBJ1-4; tentative D call: TRBD1 (5 bases). This CDR3 spans 17 amino acids. Germline V gene lookup returns CDR1 SGHDT and CDR2 YYEEEE. The ends were cut back, 1 base at V and 0 bases at J, with 13 bases in the middle. The CDR3 here is CASSLWQTVATNEKLFF. CDR3 bases: TGTGCCAGCAGCTTGTGGCAGACAGTTGCAACTAATGAAAAACTGTTTTTT. The whole variable domain, filled in from reference TRBV5-6 and TRBJ1-4, reads DAGVTQSPTHLIKTRGQQVTLRCSPKSGHDTVSWYQQALGQGPQFIFQYYEEEERQRGNFPDRFSGHQFPNYSSELNVNALLLGDSALYLCASSLWQTVATNEKLFFGSGTQLSVL.

This chain joins TRBV29-1 and TRBJ1-3; the D is unclear. The CDR3 covers 12 residues. Trimming removed 5 bases at V and 0 bases at J, with 5 bases between. The germline CDR1 and CDR2 sequences are SQVTM and ANQGSEA. The chain's CDR3 is CSVIGSGNTIYF. CDR3 DNA: TGCAGCGTTATCGGCTCTGGAAACACCATATATTTT.

V usage is TRBV2 and J usage is TRBJ1-1; 8 nucleotides match TRBD1. J lost 4 bases, V lost 6 bases, and 4 bases had no gene match. The CDR3 runs to 13 residues. Germline lookup yields CDR1 SNHLY and CDR2 FYNNEI. The CDR3 nucleotides are TGTGCCAGCAGGGACAGGGTGAGCACTGAAGCTTTCTTT. It is translated as CASRDRVSTEAFF.